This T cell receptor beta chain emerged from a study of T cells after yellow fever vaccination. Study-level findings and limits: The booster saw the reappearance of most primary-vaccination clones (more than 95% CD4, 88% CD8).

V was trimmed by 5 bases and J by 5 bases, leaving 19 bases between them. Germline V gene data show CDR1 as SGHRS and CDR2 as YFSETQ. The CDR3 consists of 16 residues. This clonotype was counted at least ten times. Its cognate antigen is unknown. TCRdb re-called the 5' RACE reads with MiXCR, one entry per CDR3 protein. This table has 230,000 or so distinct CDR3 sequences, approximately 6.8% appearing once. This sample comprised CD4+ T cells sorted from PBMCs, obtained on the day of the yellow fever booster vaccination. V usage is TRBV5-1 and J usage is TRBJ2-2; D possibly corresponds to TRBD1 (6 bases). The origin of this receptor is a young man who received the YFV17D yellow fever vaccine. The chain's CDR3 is CASRRQVPTGTGELFF. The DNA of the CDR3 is TGCGCCAGCAGAAGACAGGTCCCTACGGGGACCGGGGAGCTGTTTTTT.